The clone carrying this TCR beta chain turned up a few times. This sample was taken from a study of low-dose radiotherapy and immunotherapy resistance in tumors. The V end was cut by 5 bases, the J end by 4 bases, with 11 bases between. The CDR3 has 14 residues. Per germline, CDR1 MNHNS and CDR2 SASEGT. Priming of first-strand cDNA relied on TRAV- and TRBV-specific primers (covering alpha and beta chains). The TCRs were subjected to amplification over roughly 18 PCR cycles employing a constant-region primer in conjunction with a V-primer adapter. TCRdb reprocessed the reads via MiXCR and lists one record per CDR3 protein. The sample has around 36,000 distinct CDR3 sequences, about a third seen once. Sample time point: before trial treatment. Each donor was administered nivolumab, ipilimumab, aspirin, low-dose cyclophosphamide and low-dose radiotherapy. Each eligible patient had an advanced solid tumor, and these tumors lacked tumor-infiltrating lymphocytes.

V gene TRBV6-1 combines with J gene TRBJ2-2, with D uncertain. The sequence came from a male donor with gallbladder cancer. The sample was PBMCs, taken before treatment. The CDR3 sequence: CASSYVPGTGELFF. CDR3 DNA sequence: TGTGCCAGCAGTTATGTCCCAGGCACCGGGGAGCTGTTTTTT.